This T cell receptor (beta chain) was sequenced in a study of post-analysis software for immune sequencing data. Study in general: Progressive-relapsing, secondary progressive and relapsing-remitting multiple sclerosis were among the disease courses included. Study findings and constraints: Roughly 5 TRBV segments occurring more often in patients than controls included TRBV5-6, TRBV5-1 and TRBV20-1. Strong same-batch co-clustering of samples appeared with F measure clustering.

Tagging with unique molecular identifiers was a feature of the TCR beta cDNA libraries. Around 500,000 cDNA molecules were obtained per 1 to 10 million input T cells. In TCRdb, the PCR reads were re-called with MiXCR into one record per CDR3 protein. This sample carries 750,000 to 950,000 distinct CDR3 sequences, roughly 50% of them seen once, and the ten largest clones take approximately 4.5%. Worth noting for this clonotype: The antigen is undetermined.

This CDR3 has 12 amino acids. The germline V gene has CDR1 SGHTA and CDR2 FQGNSA. The J segment lost 6 bases and the V segment lost 7 bases, leaving 5 bases of the junction unmatched. The rearrangement links TRBV7-2 to TRBJ2-5, with TRBD1 matching over 7 bases. What was sequenced was blood. The source of this sequence is a girl aged 5 to 17 with multiple sclerosis. The CDR3 region is CASTHRGQTQYF. The CDR3 DNA sequence: TGTGCCAGCACCCACAGGGGACAGACCCAGTACTTC.